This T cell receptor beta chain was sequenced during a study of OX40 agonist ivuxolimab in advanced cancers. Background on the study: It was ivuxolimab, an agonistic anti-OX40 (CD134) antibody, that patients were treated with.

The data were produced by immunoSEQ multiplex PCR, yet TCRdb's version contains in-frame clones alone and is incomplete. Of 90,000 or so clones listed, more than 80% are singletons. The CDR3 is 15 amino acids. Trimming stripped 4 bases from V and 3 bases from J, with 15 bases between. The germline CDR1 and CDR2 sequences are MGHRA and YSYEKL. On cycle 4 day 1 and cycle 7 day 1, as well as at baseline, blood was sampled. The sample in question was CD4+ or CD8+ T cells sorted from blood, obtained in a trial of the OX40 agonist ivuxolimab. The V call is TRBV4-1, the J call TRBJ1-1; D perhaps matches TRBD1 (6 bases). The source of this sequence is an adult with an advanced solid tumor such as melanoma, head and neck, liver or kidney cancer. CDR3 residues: CASSRLGGRDTEAFF. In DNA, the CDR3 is TGCGCCAGCAGCCGTCTTGGGGGGCGTGACACTGAAGCTTTCTTT.